The clone carrying this T cell receptor (beta chain) was seen repeatedly, ten times or more. Isolation of PBMCs gave at least 7 million cells per sample. Total RNA, at least 5.5 micrograms per sample, came from PBMCs. The sample is drawn from a study of blood T cells in healthy people across ages. Germline assignment: CDR1 MDHEN and CDR2 SYDVKM. The CDR3 sequence is 16 residues long. Losses at the gene ends were 5 bases for V and 7 bases for J; bases not matched to a gene: 12. With a J-beta primer mix and a sample-barcoded 5' primer, a second PCR ran roughly 7 to 11 cycles. Tagging of each cDNA molecule was performed by a template-switch adaptor with 12 random nucleotides. TCRdb reprocessed the 5' RACE reads with MiXCR, giving one entry per CDR3 protein. The repertoire holds 850,000 or so distinct CDR3 sequences, with 25% to 30% as singletons.

This TCR derives from a woman at least 80 years old in good health. V and J are TRBV28 and TRBJ2-1; 9 nucleotides match TRBD1. Sample: blood. CDR3 sequence: CASSIRGQGSGNEQFF. CDR3 sequence (DNA): TGTGCCAGCAGTATACGAGGACAGGGGTCAGGGAATGAGCAGTTCTTC.